What follows is one TCR beta chain and its context. Its specificity is unknown. The data derive from a study of cytomegalovirus exposure and HLA in healthy donors. Study findings and constraints: One later analysis reportedly identified an Asian-associated ancestry cluster that showed fewer N-insertions than the approximately 700-donor mean. TCR beta V- and J-gene trimming was later associated with a missense DCLRE1C variant.

Trimming at V came to 2 bases and at J to 1 base, leaving 9 bases not matched to a gene. Per the germline V gene, CDR1 is SGHRS and CDR2 is YFSETQ. This CDR3 contains 19 residues. Use of 60 Vbeta and 13 Jbeta primers characterized the PCR. Some clones are missing from TCRdb's copy, which holds only in-frame ones; the method was immunoSEQ multiplex PCR. Among over 85,000 clones listed, approximately 83% were seen once. The V gene is TRBV5-1, the J gene TRBJ2-5; 15 nucleotides align to TRBD2. Source material: PBMCs. The receptor's source is a female donor in good health and CMV-seropositive. The CDR3 reads CASSLWTSGRGGLQETQYF. DNA of the CDR3: TGCGCCAGCAGCTTATGGACTAGCGGGAGGGGCGGGCTCCAAGAGACCCAGTACTTC. The entire variable domain, with the rest obtained from reference TRBV5-1 and TRBJ2-5, is as follows: KAGVTQTPRYLIKTRGQQVTLSCSPISGHRSVSWYQQTPGQGLQFLFEYFSETQRNKGNFPGRFSGRQFSNSRSEMNVSTLELGDSALYLCASSLWTSGRGGLQETQYFGPGTRLLVL.